These 22 T cell receptor beta chains share one sample of origin, sequenced in a study of blood T cell repertoires in COVID-19. Data came from immunoSEQ multiplex PCR; TCRdb stores just in-frame clones and leaves some out. This table holds around 65,000 clones, approximately 79% found once. Sample: peripheral blood. The receptors here all came from a man aged 55 to 69 with acute or convalescent COVID-19.

In this sample, this clone turned up once. V is TRBV18 and J is TRBJ1-1, with unresolved D. The CDR3 spans 21 residues. V was shortened by 1 base and J by 10 bases, with 37 bases between the two germline ends. Germline loops: CDR1 KGHSH, CDR2 LQKENI. The CDR3 loop reads CASSPLEGVSVLPKMGRRAFF. The CDR3 nucleotides read TGTGCCAGCTCACCACTTGAGGGTGTGAGTGTATTGCCGAAAATGGGTCGGCGAGCTTTCTTT. Full variable domain (outside the CDR3, taken from reference TRBV18 and TRBJ1-1): NAGVMQNPRHLVRRRGQEARLRCSPMKGHSHVYWYRQLPEEGLKFMVYLQKENIIDESGMPKERFSAEFPKEGPSILRIQQVVRGDSAAYFCASSPLEGVSVLPKMGRRAFFGQGTRLTVV.

V usage is TRBV7-2 and J usage is TRBJ2-7; 8 bases fit TRBD1. The CDR3 length is 17 residues. Germline V gene data show CDR1 as SGHTA and CDR2 as FQGNSA. V lost 5 bases to trimming and J lost 7 bases; unmatched junction nucleotides: 19. The CDR3 sequence is CASSPGVVQGAGEEQYF. The CDR3 DNA is TGTGCCAGCAGCCCCGGGGTGGTCCAGGGGGCAGGAGAAGAGCAGTACTTC.

Turning to this clone: The same CDR3 is also encoded by other DNA sequences in this sample. The chain employs TRBV6-6 and TRBJ2-2, with D possibly being TRBD2 (5 bases). Trimming cost V 6 bases and J 2 bases, with 7 bases left between them. The V gene's germline CDR1 is MNHNY and CDR2 SVGAGI (reference sequence). The CDR3 is 13 amino acids. This chain's CDR3 is CASRDSNTGELFF. The CDR3 nucleotides read TGTGCCAGCAGGGACTCCAACACCGGGGAGCTGTTTTTT.

V usage is TRBV9 and J usage is TRBJ2-1; D may be TRBD1 (5 bases). CDR3 length equals 15 residues. CDR1 is SGDLS and CDR2 is YYNGEE in the germline V gene. Trimming took off 0 bases at V and 8 bases at J, with 15 bases between the two ends. The DNA of the CDR3 is TGTGCCAGCAGCGTAGGGCCCCAGGGTGGGGATGAGCAGTTCTTC. Protein sequence: CASSVGPQGGDEQFF.

The genes are TRBV6-2 or TRBV6-3 and TRBJ1-2, with D possibly being TRBD1 (5 bases). Germline CDR1 and CDR2: MNHEY and SVGEGT. The CDR3 has 14 residues. Trimming removed 6 bases at V and 3 bases at J, with 14 bases between. The CDR3 nucleotides read TGTGCCAGCAGCCCCACGGGGGTCGACTATGGCTACACCTTC. It translates to CASSPTGVDYGYTF.

The V gene is TRBV5-1, the J gene TRBJ1-2; no clear D. CDR3 length equals 13 residues. The germline gives CDR1 SGHRS, CDR2 YFSETQ. V lost 0 bases and J 2 bases, leaving 5 bases between the germline ends. DNA for the CDR3: TGCGCCAGCAGCTTGGGCGGGAACTATGGCTACACCTTC. Protein: CASSLGGNYGYTF.

The J gene is TRBJ1-2, the V gene TRBV10-1; D not certain. Deletions cut 4 bases from V and 4 bases from J, with 16 bases between. Germline lookup yields CDR1 WNHNN and CDR2 SYGVQD (reference sequence). This CDR3 spans 15 amino acids. The CDR3 is CASSVPSGWPYGYTF. DNA for the CDR3: TGCGCCAGCAGTGTCCCCTCGGGGTGGCCCTATGGCTACACCTTC.

V is TRBV10-3 and J is TRBJ1-2; D perhaps matches TRBD1 (6 bases). CDR1 and CDR2 (germline): ENHRY, SYGVKD. CDR3 length: 16 amino acids. V lost 3 bases, J lost 2 bases, and 16 bases lay in between. The CDR3 coding sequence is TGTGCCATCAGTGAAGTCGGGGGGCAAGCAAACTATGGCTACACCTTC. It is translated as CAISEVGGQANYGYTF.

V gene TRBV5-1 combines with J gene TRBJ2-4, with D uncertain. The CDR3 is 14 residues long. V lost 3 bases and J lost 0, with 7 bases in between. CDR1 SGHRS and CDR2 YFSETQ come from the germline V gene. Here the CDR3 reads CASSSTLAKNIQYF. Here the CDR3 DNA reads TGCGCCAGCAGCTCCACATTAGCCAAAAACATTCAGTACTTC.

At least ten counts were recorded for this clone. V gene TRBV6-5 combines with J gene TRBJ1-3; 7 bases map to TRBD1. This CDR3 contains 14 residues. The germline CDR1 and CDR2 sequences are MNHEY and SVGAGI. The ends lost 4 bases at V and 4 bases at J; junction bases unmatched: 4. CDR3 sequence: CASSLTGIGNTIYF. CDR3 nucleotide sequence: TGTGCCAGCAGTTTGACAGGGATCGGAAACACCATATATTTT.

This chain uses TRBV18 with TRBJ2-2; TRBD1 agrees at 8 bases. Trimming took 3 bases from V and 4 from J; bases not matched to a gene: 16. The CDR3 has 19 residues. The V gene's germline CDR1 is KGHSH and CDR2 LQKENI. The CDR3 reads CASSPNYGQGPSSTGELFF. CDR3 in DNA: TGTGCCAGCTCACCGAACTACGGACAGGGACCCTCGAGCACCGGGGAGCTGTTTTTT. The whole variable domain, remainder taken from reference TRBV18 and TRBJ2-2, is NAGVMQNPRHLVRRRGQEARLRCSPMKGHSHVYWYRQLPEEGLKFMVYLQKENIIDESGMPKERFSAEFPKEGPSILRIQQVVRGDSAAYFCASSPNYGQGPSSTGELFFGEGSRLTVL.

This clone was observed a few times. V usage is TRBV3-1 (or the pseudogene TRBV3-2) and J usage is TRBJ1-4, with D possibly TRBD1 on 5 matching bases. CDR3 length: 15 residues. Trimming took off 4 bases at V and 3 bases at J, with 12 bases between the two ends. Germline CDR1 LGHDT, CDR2 YNNKEL (reference sequence). The CDR3 region is CASSPLRGSNEKLFF. CDR3 nucleotide sequence: TGTGCCAGCAGCCCCCTAAGGGGATCTAATGAAAAACTGTTTTTT.

The CDR3 region has the DNA TGTGCCAGCAGCTACAACAGGGACGCTGAAGCTTTCTTT. It codes for CASSYNRDAEAFF. The rearrangement joins TRBV6-5 to TRBJ1-1, with D possibly TRBD1 on 6 matching bases. CDR1 and CDR2 from the germline V gene are MNHEY and SVGAGI. This CDR3 has 13 residues. The V and J ends lost 6 bases and 6 bases respectively, with 14 bases between them.

The chain's CDR3 is CASSLSSNYGYTF. Here the CDR3 DNA reads TGTGCCAGCAGCCTGAGCTCTAACTATGGCTACACCTTC. The chain links TRBV5-8 to TRBJ1-2; D gene ambiguous. CDR3 length: 13 residues. V lost 4 bases and J lost 0, with 7 bases in between. Germline V CDR1 and CDR2: SGHTS, YDEGEE.

The V gene is TRBV12-3 or TRBV12-4, the J gene TRBJ1-1, with D unclear. V lost 5 bases and J lost 6, with 7 bases in between. The CDR3 runs 11 residues. CDR3 protein: CASSMRAEAFF. DNA of the CDR3: TGTGCCAGCAGTATGCGGGCTGAAGCTTTCTTT.

This clone was picked up one time. The rearrangement uses TRBV7-2 and TRBJ1-3, with TRBD1 identical over 7 bases. This CDR3 contains 18 residues. Germline-derived CDR1 and CDR2 are SGHTA and FQGNSA. The J segment lost 0 bases and the V segment lost 2 bases, leaving 10 bases of the junction unmatched. CDR3 bases: TGTGCCAGCAGCTTAAGGGCGGGGACAGTAAACTCTGGAAACACCATATATTTT. It specifies CASSLRAGTVNSGNTIYF.

This clone was seen just once. The chain joins TRBV2 to TRBJ2-3; 7 bases line up with TRBD2. This CDR3 comprises 16 residues. After removal of 5 bases from V and 1 base from J, the junction contained 9 bases not matched to a gene. CDR1 is SNHLY, CDR2 FYNNEI, per germline. The CDR3 here is CASSPQSAGGTDTQYF. The CDR3 coding sequence is TGTGCCAGCAGTCCCCAATCGGCGGGGGGCACAGATACGCAGTATTTT.

This clone was seen only a few times. The chain combines TRBV6-5 with TRBJ1-6, with 8 nucleotides matching TRBD1. The CDR3 has 15 residues. CDR1 and CDR2 from the germline V gene are MNHEY and SVGAGI. With V trimmed by 2 bases and J by 6 bases, 3 bases remained unmatched. In DNA form, the CDR3 reads TGTGCCAGCAGTTACACGGACAGGGTTAATTCACCCCTCCACTTT. It translates to CASSYTDRVNSPLHF.

V gene TRBV5-4 combines with J gene TRBJ1-1; 12 bases line up with TRBD1. The CDR3 loop spans 14 amino acids. CDR1 is SGHNT and CDR2 is YYREEE in the germline V gene (reference sequence). V lost 4 bases, J lost 5 bases, and 3 bases stayed unmatched. This chain's CDR3 is CASSQGQGATEAFF. CDR3 coding DNA: TGTGCCAGCAGCCAGGGACAGGGGGCTACTGAAGCTTTCTTT.

This sequence joins TRBV9 and TRBJ2-1; 9 bases match TRBD2. This CDR3 comprises 14 residues. The V gene's germline CDR1 is SGDLS and CDR2 YYNGEE. J was trimmed by 7 bases and V by 2 bases; bases with no gene match: 4. The CDR3 DNA reads as TGTGCCAGCAGCGTTTCTAGCGGGGTTAATGAGCAGTTCTTC. Residues: CASSVSSGVNEQFF.

The chain recombines TRBV5-1 with TRBJ1-3, with D hard to call. CDR1 is SGHRS, CDR2 YFSETQ, per germline. This CDR3 is 16 amino acids long. Trimming pared 2 bases from V and 6 bases from J, leaving 18 bases between. CDR3 bases: TGCGCCAGCAGCTTCGGGGTACCAAAAGGATTAAACACCATATATTTT. Translation: CASSFGVPKGLNTIYF.

The chain links TRBV18 to TRBJ2-7; TRBD2 aligns across 14 bases. V shed 0 bases, J shed 2 bases, and the junction held 3 bases outside the gene matches. This CDR3 spans 17 amino acids. Germline lookup yields CDR1 KGHSH and CDR2 LQKENI. CDR3 nucleotide sequence: TGTGCCAGCTCACCACCGAGGGGACTAGCGGGGGCCTACGAGCAGTACTTC. As protein: CASSPPRGLAGAYEQYF.